What follows are 22 T cell receptor beta chains derived from one specimen sequenced in a study of regulatory dendritic cells for organ transplantation. Generated by immunoSEQ multiplex PCR, the TCRdb table keeps only in-frame clones and is missing some. Of 29,000 or so clones listed, almost 80% were seen once; the top ten hold 2% to 2.5%. Material: memory CD4+ T cells from blood. Documented subset: CD45RO+ memory T cells. The source is a human donor in good health.

The chain carries TRBV5-1 and TRBJ2-3; 10 nucleotides line up with TRBD2. Trimming removed 0 bases from V and 4 bases from J; junction bases left unmatched: 2. Germline-derived CDR1 and CDR2 are SGHRS and YFSETQ. The CDR3 extends over 15 amino acids. In DNA, the CDR3 is TGCGCCAGCAGCTTGGGGACTAGCGGCTCAGATACGCAGTATTTT. Protein sequence: CASSLGTSGSDTQYF.

CDR3 in DNA: TGCGCCAGCAGCCAAGCCCGGATAGATACGCAGTATTTT. Its translation: CASSQARIDTQYF. The genes are TRBV4-3 and TRBJ2-3; D ambiguous. Trimming took off 1 base at V and 5 bases at J, with 7 bases between the two ends. From germline, CDR1 is LGHNA and CDR2 YSLEER. This CDR3 is built from 13 residues.

The chain carries TRBV5-6 and TRBJ1-2, with D possibly TRBD1 on 5 matching bases. V was clipped by 4 bases and J by 3 bases, with 10 bases between them. The germline CDR1 and CDR2 sequences are SGHDT and YYEEEE. The CDR3 runs to 13 residues. Here the CDR3 DNA reads TGTGCCAGCAGCCTCAGGGCTGACTATGGCTACACCTTC. Translating it yields CASSLRADYGYTF.

The chain uses TRBV28 and TRBJ1-1; tentative D call: TRBD1 (5 bases). The CDR3 is made up of 15 amino acids. Trimming took off 11 bases at V and 4 bases at J, with 23 bases between the two ends. The germline CDR1 and CDR2 sequences are MDHEN and SYDVKM. CDR3 nucleotides: TGTGCCGCCGTCCCGCCGGGGCGCCGAAGCACTGAAGCTTTCTTT. Amino acid sequence: CAAVPPGRRSTEAFF.

The rearrangement uses TRBV2 and TRBJ2-7, with D perhaps assigned TRBD1 or TRBD2 (5 bases each). Germline V CDR1 and CDR2: SNHLY, FYNNEI. The CDR3 consists of 12 residues. Trimming stripped 1 base from V and 7 bases from J, with 8 bases between. The CDR3 nucleotides read TGTGCCAGCAGTGAAGGGGGCGGGGAGCAGTACTTC. Residues: CASSEGGGEQYF.

The V call is TRBV9, the J call TRBJ2-2, with D possibly being TRBD2 (6 bases). Per the germline V gene, CDR1 is SGDLS and CDR2 is YYNGEE. The CDR3 extends over 16 amino acids. The ends were cut back, 0 bases at V and 4 bases at J, with 13 bases in the middle. This chain's CDR3 is CASSVGGVRGTGELFF. The CDR3 nucleotides read TGTGCCAGCAGCGTAGGGGGGGTGCGAGGCACCGGGGAGCTGTTTTTT.

This clone was detected once. V and J are TRBV7-8 and TRBJ2-7; TRBD1 matches at 7 bases. Unmatched junction bases numbered 0, after V lost 4 bases and J lost 0 bases. The CDR3 is 13 amino acids. CDR1 is SGHVS, CDR2 FQNEAQ, per germline. CDR3 protein: CASSWDSSYEQYF. The CDR3 DNA follows: TGTGCCAGCAGCTGGGACAGCTCCTACGAGCAGTACTTC.

The rearrangement uses TRBV27 and TRBJ1-1, with 7 positions matching TRBD1. This CDR3 comprises 14 residues. Trimming at V came to 4 bases and at J to 4 bases, leaving 6 bases not matched to a gene. Germline V CDR1 and CDR2: MNHEY, SMNVEV (reference sequence). In nucleotides, the CDR3 is TGTGCCAGCAGTTCAAACCGACAGGGCACTGAAGCTTTCTTT. Amino acids: CASSSNRQGTEAFF.

The J gene is TRBJ2-7, the V gene TRBV7-2; D possibly corresponds to TRBD1 (7 bases). The CDR3 length is 16 residues. Trimming left V 4 bases short and J 2 bases short, with 18 bases between. Germline V gene data show CDR1 as SGHTA and CDR2 as FQGNSA. The CDR3 sequence: CASSSQGGGTAYEQYF. The CDR3 coding sequence is TGTGCCAGCAGCTCCCAGGGGGGCGGGACAGCCTACGAGCAGTACTTC.

The chain is built from TRBV5-1 and TRBJ1-2; TRBD1 aligns across 10 bases. The CDR3 length is 13 residues. Trimming at V came to 4 bases and at J to 8 bases, leaving 5 bases not matched to a gene. CDR1 is SGHRS, CDR2 YFSETQ, per germline. The CDR3 protein is CASSTGQGPGYTF. CDR3 bases: TGCGCCAGCAGCACGGGACAGGGGCCCGGCTACACCTTC.

The chain has TRBV2 and TRBJ2-2; TRBD2 matches 11 bases. The junction had 14 bases not matched to a gene; V was cut back by 7 bases and J by 4 bases. The CDR3 has 18 amino acids. CDR1 and CDR2 from the germline V gene are SNHLY and FYNNEI. The CDR3 DNA is TGTGCCAGCAATCAAGGTATCTATGGGACTAGCGGCACCGGGGAGCTGTTTTTT. It yields the protein CASNQGIYGTSGTGELFF.

Here the CDR3 DNA reads TGTGCCAGCAGCGACGACAGGGGTGGGTATGGCTACACCTTC. Translated: CASSDDRGGYGYTF. V usage is TRBV9 and J usage is TRBJ1-2; 8 nucleotides align to TRBD1. V was clipped by 3 bases and J by 5 bases; unmatched bases: 6. The CDR3 length is 14 residues. Germline lookup yields CDR1 SGDLS and CDR2 YYNGEE. Using reference TRBV9 and TRBJ1-2 for the parts outside the CDR3, the full variable domain is DSGVTQTPKHLITATGQRVTLRCSPRSGDLSVYWYQQSLDQGLQFLIQYYNGEERAKGNILERFSAQQFPDLHSELNLSSLELGDSALYFCASSDDRGGYGYTFGSGTRLTVV.

This clone was recorded a few times. The rearrangement uses TRBV9 and TRBJ1-1; 7 nucleotides align to TRBD1. The CDR3 covers 14 residues. Germline V gene lookup returns CDR1 SGDLS and CDR2 YYNGEE. The J segment lost 10 bases and the V segment lost 0 bases, leaving 9 bases of the junction unmatched. The CDR3 region has the DNA TGTGCCAGCAGCGTAGACCAGGACAGGCGAGGAGCTTTCTTT. This translates into CASSVDQDRRGAFF. Using reference TRBV9 and TRBJ1-1 for the parts outside the CDR3, the full variable domain is DSGVTQTPKHLITATGQRVTLRCSPRSGDLSVYWYQQSLDQGLQFLIQYYNGEERAKGNILERFSAQQFPDLHSELNLSSLELGDSALYFCASSVDQDRRGAFFGQGTRLTVV.

The chain joins TRBV7-3 to TRBJ2-3; 9 bases are shared with TRBD2. Germline V gives CDR1 SGHTA, CDR2 FQGTGA. This CDR3 is 18 amino acids long. The junction had 9 bases not matched to a gene; V was cut back by 0 bases and J by 2 bases. DNA for the CDR3: TGTGCCAGCAGCTTAACTTGGAGGACTAGCGCAACCACAGATACGCAGTATTTT. Translation: CASSLTWRTSATTDTQYF.

Written as DNA, the CDR3 is TGTGCCAGCAGTGTGGAGGCTGGTGGCTACACCTTC. Protein sequence: CASSVEAGGYTF. The V and J genes are TRBV2 and TRBJ1-2; D not resolved. Between the trimmed V and J ends, which lost 4 bases and 7 bases, there was a span of 10 bases. CDR3 length: 12 residues. Germline CDR1 is SNHLY and CDR2 is FYNNEI. The full variable domain, in which reference TRBV2 and TRBJ1-2 provide the parts outside the CDR3, is EPEVTQTPSHQVTQMGQEVILRCVPISNHLYFYWYRQILGQKVEFLVSFYNNEISEKSEIFDDQFSVERPDGSNFTLKIRSTKLEDSAMYFCASSVEAGGYTFGSGTRLTVV.

The rearrangement links TRBV7-2 to TRBJ2-5; tentatively, D is TRBD1 (5 bases). The CDR3 sequence is 17 residues long. The germline V gene has CDR1 SGHTA and CDR2 FQGNSA. V was cut by 5 bases and J by 1 base, with 20 bases left in between. This CDR3 reads CASSPKGKDSIQETQYF. The CDR3 region has the DNA TGTGCCAGCAGCCCAAAGGGTAAAGACAGCATCCAAGAGACCCAGTACTTC.

The chain combines TRBV19 with TRBJ2-2, with 9 bases fitting TRBD1. V lost 4 bases and J lost 7; bases outside the gene matches: 7. The CDR3 has 15 residues. Germline CDR1 is LNHDA and CDR2 is SQIVND (reference sequence). The CDR3 DNA sequence: TGTGCCAGTAGTAGATCGTCGGACAGGGGCGGGGAGCTGTTTTTT. It translates to CASSRSSDRGGELFF.

The chain joins TRBV7-9 to TRBJ1-1; a weak D match, TRBD1 (5 bases). This CDR3 spans 12 amino acids. Germline lookup yields CDR1 SEHNR and CDR2 FQNEAQ (reference sequence). V was pared by 6 bases and J by 4 bases, with 9 bases between. CDR3: CASSRGGTEAFF. CDR3 in DNA: TGTGCCAGCAGTCGGGGGGGCACTGAAGCTTTCTTT.

This chain links TRBV6-6 with TRBJ2-7, with 9 bases aligning to TRBD1. Germline CDR1 reads MNHNY; CDR2 reads SVGAGI (reference sequence). V shed 0 bases, J shed 4 bases, and the junction held 7 bases outside the gene matches. The CDR3 runs 16 residues. CDR3 in amino acids: CASSYSHGTGNYEQYF. For the CDR3, the DNA is TGTGCCAGCAGTTACTCTCACGGGACAGGGAATTACGAGCAGTACTTC.

V gene TRBV15 combines with J gene TRBJ1-3; tentatively, D is TRBD1 (5 bases). V was cut by 1 base and J by 0 bases, with 10 bases left in between. Germline CDR1 reads LNHNV; CDR2 reads YYDKDF (reference sequence). This CDR3 is built from 16 residues. CDR3: CATSRAQGFSGNTIYF. CDR3 nucleotide sequence: TGTGCCACCAGCAGAGCCCAGGGATTCTCTGGAAACACCATATATTTT.

This sequence joins TRBV6-6 and TRBJ2-5, with TRBD2 identical over 10 bases. CDR3 length: 16 amino acids. The germline gives CDR1 MNHNY, CDR2 SVGAGI (reference sequence). Trimming cost V 5 bases and J 2 bases; bases outside gene matches: 8. This CDR3 is CASSRRGSGGQETQYF. The CDR3 DNA sequence: TGTGCCAGCAGTAGACGCGGTAGCGGGGGGCAAGAGACCCAGTACTTC.

In its sample, this clone was seen a few times. The chain carries TRBV7-9 and TRBJ1-2, with 12 bases matching TRBD1. V gave up 2 bases and J gave up 4 bases; unmatched junction bases: 8. From germline, CDR1 is SEHNR and CDR2 FQNEAQ (reference sequence). The CDR3 runs 17 residues. CDR3 protein: CASSLSGQGAFIYGYTF. CDR3 nucleotide sequence: TGTGCCAGCAGCTTATCGGGACAGGGGGCTTTCATCTATGGCTACACCTTC.